A selection of T cell receptor beta chains follows, all from one sample in a study of vaccination effects on CD4 cells after COVID-19. The repertoire was sequenced with immunoSEQ multiplex PCR; TCRdb's copy has only in-frame clones and lacks some. The data show tens of thousands of clones, with nearly 75% seen just once and roughly 5.2% held by the top ten. The antigens these receptors bind are not known. The sequences come from CD4+ T cells from PBMCs cultured without peptide, collected after COVID-19 vaccination. The source of these receptors is a human donor who had a prior SARS-CoV-2 infection. Both conserved end residues are part of each CDR3. A D gene is named only where the DNA matches it firmly. Not all rows give a size; the values are once, few, many and, for expanded clones, a class.

D	V	size	J	DNA	CDR3
-	TRBV6-6	few	TRBJ1-5	TGTGCCAGCAGTAATCGGCAATCCAATCAGCCCCAGCATTTT	CASSNRQSNQPQHF
TRBD1	TRBV4-1	-	TRBJ2-1	TGCGCCAGCAGGCGACCCGGGACAGGGGAACACAATGAGCAGTTCTTC	CASRRPGTGEHNEQFF
TRBD1	TRBV30	-	TRBJ1-2	TGTGCCTGGAGTCAGCCCTACAGGGGAGGTGATGGCTACACCTTC	CAWSQPYRGGDGYTF
-	TRBV2	-	TRBJ2-7	TGTGCCAGCAGTGATTACGGCTACGAGCAGTACTTC	CASSDYGYEQYF
TRBD1	TRBV5-1	-	TRBJ2-7	TGCGCCAGCAGCATAGGGACAGGAGATGGTGAGCAGTACTTC	CASSIGTGDGEQYF
-	TRBV27	-	TRBJ1-5	TGTGCCAGCAGTTTATATGGTCCCAGCAATCAGCCCCAGCATTTT	CASSLYGPSNQPQHF
-	TRBV5-1	few	TRBJ1-4	TGCGCCAGCAGCCCGACCGCAACTAATGAAAAACTGTTTTTT	CASSPTATNEKLFF
-	TRBV24-1	-	TRBJ2-5	TGTGCCACCAGTGATTTAGGAGAGACCCAGTACTTC	CATSDLGETQYF
-	TRBV30	-	TRBJ1-4	TGTGCCTGGAGTGTAGAGGGCAGGGACCTACTGGGGAGCGAAAAACTGTTTTTT	CAWSVEGRDLLGSEKLFF
TRBD2	TRBV6-2/TRBV6-3	few	TRBJ2-5	TGTGCCAGCAGTTACCGTCTAGCGGGAGAAGAGACCCAGTACTTC	CASSYRLAGEETQYF
TRBD1	TRBV5-1	-	TRBJ1-4	TGCGCCAGCAGCCCCCTTACAGGGGTTAATGAAAAACTGTTTTTT	CASSPLTGVNEKLFF
TRBD1	TRBV11-3	-	TRBJ1-6	TGTGCCAGCAGCAAGACAGGGGGCTCGCATAGTTCACCCCTCCACTTT	CASSKTGGSHSSPLHF
-	TRBV5-1	-	TRBJ1-1	TGCGCCAGCACATCGCAGAACGGAATGAACACTGAAGCTTTCTTT	CASTSQNGMNTEAFF
TRBD2	TRBV7-9	-	TRBJ2-1	TGTGCCAGCAGACCGAGCGGGGGAGCTTACAATGAGCAGTTCTTC	CASRPSGGAYNEQFF
-	TRBV7-9	-	TRBJ1-1	TGTGCCAGCAGCTTAGTGGTTGGGGGGTACACTGAAGCTTTCTTT	CASSLVVGGYTEAFF
TRBD1	TRBV4-3	few	TRBJ1-2	TGCGCCAGCAGCCACTTGACAGGGAACTATGGCTACACCTTC	CASSHLTGNYGYTF
-	TRBV12-3/TRBV12-4	-	TRBJ2-3	TGTGCCAGCAGTTCACCGAGTCCCGGTCCGCAGTATTTT	CASSSPSPGPQYF
TRBD1	TRBV19	few	TRBJ1-2	TGTGCCAGTAGTATAAGGGGACAGAACTATGGCTACACCTTC	CASSIRGQNYGYTF
-	TRBV3-1/TRBV3-2	-	TRBJ1-5	TGTGCCAGCAGCCAACAACACGGGGCTCAGCCCCAGCATTTT	CASSQQHGAQPQHF
-	TRBV19	once	TRBJ2-1	TGTGCCAGTAGTACCATAGCGGATTCCTCCTACAATGAGCAGTTCTTC	CASSTIADSSYNEQFF
TRBD2	TRBV7-2	-	TRBJ2-3	TGTGCCAGCAGCCCCAGGACGGGAGGGAGCACAGATACGCAGTATTTT	CASSPRTGGSTDTQYF
TRBD2	TRBV6-4	-	TRBJ2-3	TGTGCCAGCAGGCGGACTAGCGGGGGGCCAGATACGCAGTATTTT	CASRRTSGGPDTQYF
TRBD2	TRBV5-1	-	TRBJ2-1	TGCGCCAGCAGTTTTCTGGCGGGGGCCTACAATGAGCAGTTCTTC	CASSFLAGAYNEQFF
TRBD2	TRBV19	-	TRBJ2-6	TGTGCCAGTAGTATACTAGCGGGACCCTCTGGGGCCAACGTCCTGACTTTC	CASSILAGPSGANVLTF
TRBD2	TRBV7-8	-	TRBJ2-1	TGTGCCAGCAGCACAAGGAGGGGTGTCGGGGGGAATGAGCAGTTCTTC	CASSTRRGVGGNEQFF
-	TRBV6-5	-	TRBJ2-7	TGTGCCAGCCGTCCCGGACCTTCGTGGGAGCAGTACTTC	CASRPGPSWEQYF
-	TRBV5-4	-	TRBJ2-3	TGTGCCAGCAGCCCCGGGACACCCAACACAGATACGCAGTATTTT	CASSPGTPNTDTQYF
-	TRBV9	-	TRBJ1-3	TGTGCCAGCAGCGGAGGAGGACCGCGGTATTTT	CASSGGGPRYF
-	TRBV4-2	-	TRBJ1-5	TGTGCCAGCAGCCAAGGAAGCAATCAGCCCCAGCATTTT	CASSQGSNQPQHF
-	TRBV5-1	-	TRBJ2-7	TGCGCCAGCAGCGGGCAATCAGGCCGCGTTCCCTACGAGCAGTACTTC	CASSGQSGRVPYEQYF
TRBD1	TRBV4-3	-	TRBJ2-1	TGCGCCAGCAGCCAAGATGGCGGACAGGGCCACAATGAGCAGTTCTTC	CASSQDGGQGHNEQFF
TRBD1	TRBV5-8	few	TRBJ2-1	TGTGCCAGCAGGCCAATCGGGACAGTTAATGAGCAGTTCTTC	CASRPIGTVNEQFF
-	TRBV5-4	-	TRBJ2-3	TGTGCCAGCAGCTGGGGGGCGGGAACTAGCACAGATACGCAGTATTTT	CASSWGAGTSTDTQYF
TRBD1	TRBV6-5	once	TRBJ1-1	TGTGCCAGCAGTAAGGGGGCGTGGACTGAAGCTTTCTTT	CASSKGAWTEAFF
-	TRBV11-3	few	TRBJ2-6	TGTGCCAGCTACGGGACGCAGTCGTCTGGGGCCAACGTCCTGACTTTC	CASYGTQSSGANVLTF
TRBD1	TRBV2	-	TRBJ1-6	TGTGCCAGCAGGGCCCTCGACAGGGATCGATGGAATTCACCCCTCCACTTT	CASRALDRDRWNSPLHF
-	TRBV5-1	-	TRBJ2-5	TGCGCCAGCAGCTTGGCCGGGGTCGGGGAGACCCAGTACTTC	CASSLAGVGETQYF
-	TRBV3-1/TRBV3-2	-	TRBJ2-1	TGTGCCAGCAGCCCGAAATGTACGCAGCAAAGGGAGTTCTTC	CASSPKCTQQREFF
TRBD2	TRBV19	-	TRBJ2-1	TGTGCCAGTACTAGGGGACTAGCGGGAGGACAAAAGCAGTTCTTC	CASTRGLAGGQKQFF
-	TRBV9	-	TRBJ2-6	TGTGCCAGCAGCGTAGTGGGTGCAGGGGCCAACGTCCTGACTTTC	CASSVVGAGANVLTF
-	TRBV3-1/TRBV3-2	-	TRBJ1-3	TGTGCCAGCAGCCTCGGGCCAGGTAACACCATATATTTT	CASSLGPGNTIYF
-	TRBV10-3	-	TRBJ1-1	TGTGCCATCAGTGAGAACAGGGTAGATACTGAAGCTTTCTTT	CAISENRVDTEAFF
-	TRBV29-1	few	TRBJ1-1	TGCAGCGGGCAGGTCACTGAAGCTTTCTTT	CSGQVTEAFF
TRBD2	TRBV18	-	TRBJ2-2	TGTGCCAGCTCACCTCTAGCGGGGACGAACACCGGGGAGCTGTTTTTT	CASSPLAGTNTGELFF
TRBD2	TRBV2	-	TRBJ2-7	TGTGCCAGCAGTGGGCTAGCGGGGGGGACCTACGAGCAGTACTTC	CASSGLAGGTYEQYF
TRBD1	TRBV3-1/TRBV3-2	-	TRBJ2-1	TGTGCCAGCAGCCAAGCGGGACAGTACAATGAGCAGTTCTTC	CASSQAGQYNEQFF